A selection of T cell receptor beta chains follows, all from one sample in a study of cytomegalovirus exposure and HLA in healthy donors. Produced via immunoSEQ multiplex PCR; TCRdb's table is partial and in-frame only. The sample includes 56,000 or so clones. The sample was PBMCs. The receptors stem from a female donor in good health and CMV-seronegative. Both conserved end residues are part of each CDR3. The D gene is left open where the match is weak.

>TRBJ2-2|NA|TRBV18
TGTGCCAGCTCACCACCCGGACAACGTGCCACCGGGGAGCTGTTTTTT
CASSPPGQRATGELFF
>TRBJ1-1|NA|TRBV4-2
TGTGCCAGCAGCCCGGGACACCAGAACACTGAAGCTTTCTTT
CASSPGHQNTEAFF
>TRBJ2-2|TRBD2|TRBV5-1
TGCGCCAGCAGCGGGAGCGGGATACGCGCCGGGGAGCTGTTTTTT
CASSGSGIRAGELFF
>TRBJ2-1|TRBD2|TRBV30
TGTGCCCGATGGACTAGCGGGGTAAATGAGCAGTTCTTC
CARWTSGVNEQFF
>TRBJ1-5|NA|TRBV19
TGTGCCAGTAGTACGCGAGCTGTTTTGCCCCAGCATTTT
CASSTRAVLPQHF
>TRBJ2-7|NA|TRBV29-1
TGCAGCGTTGGGGACTCCGCCTACGAGCAGTACTTC
CSVGDSAYEQYF
>TRBJ1-1|TRBD1|TRBV5-5
TGTGCCAGCAGCTTGACAGGGGGAGGGACTGAAGCTTTCTTT
CASSLTGGGTEAFF
>TRBJ2-3|TRBD2|TRBV30
TGTGCCTGGAGTGTATACGTTGGACTAGCGGGAGCAGATACGCAGTATTTT
CAWSVYVGLAGADTQYF
>TRBJ1-3|TRBD1|TRBV5-8
TGTGCCAGCAGCTTGACAGGGGGCTCTGGAAACACCATATATTTT
CASSLTGGSGNTIYF
>TRBJ2-7|NA|TRBV11-3
TGTGCCAGCAGCTTAGAGGCGGGTCCAGCGTACTTC
CASSLEAGPAYF
>TRBJ1-2|TRBD1|TRBV19
TGTGCCAGTAGTATGGGACAGGGAGTTGGGTATGGCTACACCTTC
CASSMGQGVGYGYTF
>TRBJ2-7|NA|TRBV6-5
TGTGCCAGCAGTTACTTTTATGAGACTTTTATCTACGAGCAGTACTTC
CASSYFYETFIYEQYF
>TRBJ2-3|TRBD1|TRBV18
TGTGCCAGCTCCCCGACGACAGGGGCTACAGATACGCAGTATTTT
CASSPTTGATDTQYF
>TRBJ2-5|NA|TRBV9
TGTGCCAGCAGCTCGAGACCGGCGGGGCTAGGAGAGACCCAGTACTTC
CASSSRPAGLGETQYF
>TRBJ2-1|TRBD2|TRBV6-1
TGTGCCAGCAGTGATCAACTAGCGGGGGTCAATGAGCAGTTCTTC
CASSDQLAGVNEQFF
>TRBJ2-2|NA|TRBV14
TGTGCCAGCAGCCCTTATTCTAGACTGTATTTTACCGGGGAGCTGTTTTTT
CASSPYSRLYFTGELFF
>TRBJ1-2|TRBD1|TRBV28
TGTGCCAGCAGTGGGGGACAGGGGGGGTTTGGCTACACCTTC
CASSGGQGGFGYTF
>TRBJ1-1|TRBD1|TRBV2
TGTGCCAGTTGGGACAGAACTGAAGCTTTCTTT
CASWDRTEAFF
>TRBJ1-1|TRBD1|TRBV4-1
TGCGCCAGCAGCCAAGATATATGGCAGGGGGTGGCGGGAGCTTTCTTT
CASSQDIWQGVAGAFF
>TRBJ2-1|TRBD1|TRBV9
TGTGCCAGCAGCGTAGGGGGACAGGGGTGGAATGAGCAGTTCTTC
CASSVGGQGWNEQFF
>TRBJ1-5|NA|TRBV6-5
TGTGCCAGCAGTTCCGGACAGTTCAGCAATCAGCCCCAGCATTTT
CASSSGQFSNQPQHF
>TRBJ1-6|NA|TRBV4-2
TGTGCCAGCAGCCAAGAGGCGGCAGGGGAGCGTACCTCACCCCTCCACTTT
CASSQEAAGERTSPLHF
>TRBJ1-2|NA|TRBV5-1
TGCGCCAGCAGCTCGAACTATGGCTACACCTTC
CASSSNYGYTF
>TRBJ2-5|NA|TRBV5-1
TGCGCCAGCAGCTTGATGTCGGGACAAGAGACCCAGTACTTC
CASSLMSGQETQYF
>TRBJ2-1|TRBD2|TRBV7-3
TGTGCCAGCAGCTCCCCTGGGACTAGCGGCTACTACAATGAGCAGTTCTTC
CASSSPGTSGYYNEQFF
>TRBJ2-4|NA|TRBV29-1
TGCAGCGTTAAAACGGGGAGCACCAAAAACATTCAGTACTTC
CSVKTGSTKNIQYF
>TRBJ2-7|TRBD2|TRBV29-1
TGCAGCGTTCGGAGACCAGCGGGAGCGTTCTACGAGCAGTACTTC
CSVRRPAGAFYEQYF
>TRBJ2-3|NA|TRBV19
TGTGCCAGTAGTAATGATGGGGCCAGCACAGATACGCAGTATTTT
CASSNDGASTDTQYF
>TRBJ1-2|NA|TRBV4-1
TGCGCCAGCAGAAGCGAAACTAACTATGGCTACACCTTC
CASRSETNYGYTF
>TRBJ2-3|NA|TRBV30
TGTGCCTGGAGAGCAGGGCCTAGCACAGATACGCAGTATTTT
CAWRAGPSTDTQYF
>TRBJ1-5|NA|TRBV9
TGTGCCAGCAGCGCAGGGGTGGGCAATCAGCCCCAGCATTTT
CASSAGVGNQPQHF
>TRBJ2-7|TRBD2|TRBV27
TGTGCCAGCAGTCCCCGACTGGGACTAGCCTACGAGCAGTACTTC
CASSPRLGLAYEQYF
>TRBJ1-6|NA|TRBV7-6
TGTGCCAGCAGCGCCAAGCCGGGCTATAATTCACCCCTCCACTTT
CASSAKPGYNSPLHF
>TRBJ2-1|TRBD2|TRBV23-1
TGCGCCAGCAGTAGGGCTGACCCGGGACTAGGCCAATCGAGCTCCTACAATGAGCAGTTCTTC
CASSRADPGLGQSSSYNEQFF
>TRBJ2-1|NA|TRBV9
TGTGCCAGCAGCGGATCACAGAGGAGGGGGCGCGACAATGAGCAGTTCTTC
CASSGSQRRGRDNEQFF
>TRBJ1-2|TRBD1|TRBV5-1
TGCGCCAGCAGCCGCGACAGGGGAAGTTATGGCTACACCTTC
CASSRDRGSYGYTF
>TRBJ2-2|NA|TRBV5-1
TGCGCCAGCAGCTTGGATCCGGGGAAGGGGAACACCGGGGAGCTGTTTTTT
CASSLDPGKGNTGELFF
>TRBJ2-7|NA|TRBV6-5
TGTGCCAGCAGTTACTCGGGGGGGCCCGGACACGAGCAGTACTTC
CASSYSGGPGHEQYF
>TRBJ2-7|NA|TRBV15
TGTGCCACCAGCAGAGATTTCAACTACGAGCAGTACTTC
CATSRDFNYEQYF
>TRBJ2-1|NA|TRBV23-1
TGCGCCAGCAGTCCCCTCAGGTCCGATCTGCCCAATGAGCAGTTCTTC
CASSPLRSDLPNEQFF
>TRBJ2-7|TRBD1|TRBV18
TGTGCCAGCTCATCCCGGGACAGGTTCTACGAGCAGTACTTC
CASSSRDRFYEQYF
>TRBJ2-2|TRBD2|TRBV9
TGTGCCAGCAGCTTAACGACTAGCATTCGTCCCGGGGAGCTGTTTTTT
CASSLTTSIRPGELFF
>TRBJ1-4|NA|TRBV18
TGTGCCAGCTCACCACAGCGCGGGGCGGATGAAAAACTGTTTTTT
CASSPQRGADEKLFF
>TRBJ1-1|NA|TRBV30
TGTGCATGGATGCGCCTTGAAGCTTTCTTT
CAWMRLEAFF
>TRBJ2-1|NA|TRBV7-7
TGTGCTAGCAGCTTAGCAGTAAGGAGTGAGCAGTTCTTC
CASSLAVRSEQFF
>TRBJ1-4|NA|TRBV28
TGTGCCAGCAGTGAGGGCGGGGAGGGTGAAAAACTGTTTTTT
CASSEGGEGEKLFF
>TRBJ2-1|TRBD2|TRBV4-2
TGTGCCAGCAGCCAAGAAGTGGTGGCGGGGGGGAGCTCCTACAATGAGCAGTTCTTC
CASSQEVVAGGSSYNEQFF
>TRBJ1-2|NA|TRBV9
TGTGCCAGCAGCGTAGCTCTTTTGTCCAGGGATCGAGATGGCTACACCTTC
CASSVALLSRDRDGYTF
>TRBJ1-1|NA|TRBV7-3
TGTGCCAGCAGCTTAACACGGGACACTGAAGCTTTCTTT
CASSLTRDTEAFF
>TRBJ2-2|NA|TRBV5-1
TGCGCCAGCAGCGTGACGGGTACCGGGGAGCTGTTTTTT
CASSVTGTGELFF
>TRBJ1-5|TRBD1|TRBV6-5
TGTGCCAGCAGTTACACTTGGACAGGGGGTGTTCAGCCCCAGCATTTT
CASSYTWTGGVQPQHF